This T cell receptor (beta chain) was identified during a study of CD8 T cells in Susac syndrome. Reverse transcription of 0.5 to 1 ug RNA used random hexamers. TCRdb processed the immunoSEQ multiplex PCR reads anew with MiXCR; each CDR3 protein has one entry. The repertoire holds approximately 190,000 distinct CDR3 sequences, with approximately 95% as singletons. This clonotype has just one count. Germline CDR1 and CDR2: LGHDT and YNNKEL (reference sequence). The CDR3 is 13 amino acids. After removal of 6 bases from V and 1 base from J, the junction contained 2 bases not matched to a gene. V gene TRBV3-1 combines with J gene TRBJ2-5; 7 positions agree with TRBD2. Sequenced input: CD4+ T cells from PBMCs. The sequence came from a human donor with Susac syndrome. CDR3 DNA sequence: TGTGCCAGCAGTACTAGCGCCCAAGAGACCCAGTACTTC. Protein: CASSTSAQETQYF.